This TCR beta chain was sequenced during a study of cytomegalovirus exposure and HLA in healthy donors. This clone was seen just once. The CDR3 has 14 amino acids. Germline lookup yields CDR1 MNHEY and CDR2 SVGAGI. Trimming left V 6 bases short and J 5 bases short, with 11 bases between. The PCR contained 60 Vbeta and 13 Jbeta primers. Only in-frame clones appear in the TCRdb table, and some are missing; sequencing was by immunoSEQ multiplex PCR. The table includes approximately 50,000 clones, roughly 50% detected once. The gene calls are TRBV6-5 and TRBJ1-6; a weak D match, TRBD1 (5 bases). This receptor was identified in a human donor in good health. The sequencing input was PBMCs. This CDR3 reads CASRYTGNNSPLHF. DNA for the CDR3: TGTGCCAGCAGGTATACAGGAAATAATTCACCCCTCCACTTT.